The next 17 T cell receptor beta chains were all read from a single sample in a study of T-cell memory formation after mild COVID-19. Using its own MiXCR run on the 5' RACE reads, TCRdb lists one record per CDR3 protein. Of about 130,000 distinct CDR3 sequences in the sample, approximately 5.9% were seen once. Sequenced input: PBMCs or a T cell subset sorted from them (not recorded which). Source of these receptors: an adult woman who had mild COVID-19 (a few samples of this study predate the infection). Cell type and time point are not known.

This clonotype was seen more than once but under ten times. J is TRBJ1-1 and V is TRBV7-3, with D possibly matching TRBD1 (6 bases). Germline V gives CDR1 SGHTA, CDR2 FQGTGA. The CDR3 runs 13 residues. V was cut by 5 bases and J by 8 bases, with 15 bases left in between. The CDR3 coding sequence is TGTGCCAGCAGCCCTCTCCTTAGGGGGGAAGCTTTCTTT. This sequence encodes CASSPLLRGEAFF. The variable domain in full, completed from reference TRBV7-3 and TRBJ1-1, reads GAGVSQTPSNKVTEKGKYVELRCDPISGHTALYWYRQSLGQGPEFLIYFQGTGAADDSGLPNDRFFAVRPEGSVSTLKIQRTERGDSAVYLCASSPLLRGEAFFGQGTRLTVV.

This clonotype was seen at least ten times. The chain joins TRBV2 to TRBJ2-3; D is unclear. The CDR3 is 12 residues long. Germline loops: CDR1 SNHLY, CDR2 FYNNEI. The V end was cut by 6 bases, the J end by 3 bases, with 7 bases between. In nucleotides, the CDR3 is TGTGCCAGCAGGTCGCTTACAGATACGCAGTATTTT. This gives the protein CASRSLTDTQYF.

This clonotype turned up a few times. The chain recombines TRBV20-1 with TRBJ2-2; D is ambiguous. Looked up from germline, CDR1 is DFQATT and CDR2 is SNEGSKA (reference sequence). Trimming took 2 bases from V and 6 from J, leaving 7 bases between them. This CDR3 contains 12 residues. The CDR3 sequence is CSARPLAGELFF. The CDR3 DNA sequence: TGCAGTGCTAGACCGCTAGCCGGGGAGCTGTTTTTT.

This clonotype came up many times. CDR3 residues: CAQGPGHMKAEAFF. In nucleotides, the CDR3 is TGTGCCCAAGGACCGGGACACATGAAGGCTGAAGCTTTCTTT. The rearrangement joins TRBV30 to TRBJ1-1; a possible D gene is TRBD1 (6 bases). V lost 8 bases and J 6 bases, leaving 22 bases between the germline ends. Germline values: CDR1 GTSNPN, CDR2 SVGIG (reference sequence). The CDR3 loop spans 14 amino acids.

The chain recombines TRBV24-1 with TRBJ1-5, with no clear D. The CDR3 sequence is 13 residues long. Germline V gene sequence: CDR1 KGHDR, CDR2 SFDVKD. Trimming took 6 bases from V and 2 from J, leaving 7 bases between them. The CDR3 bases are TGTGCCACCAGTCTGGTCGGCAATCAGCCCCAGCATTTT. It is translated as CATSLVGNQPQHF.

There are a few counts of this clonotype. V and J are TRBV12-3 or TRBV12-4 and TRBJ1-5; 8 bases line up with TRBD1. J gave up 4 bases and V 7 bases, and 9 bases lay outside the gene matches. CDR3 length: 15 amino acids. CDR3 DNA sequence: TGTGCCAGCAAAGAACAGGGGGGTAGTAATCAGCCCCAGCATTTT. Protein product: CASKEQGGSNQPQHF.

This clonotype appeared a few times. The V call is TRBV20-1, the J call TRBJ2-3; 13 nucleotides agree with TRBD2. Germline trimming cut 5 bases from V and 0 bases from J; bases unmatched to any gene: 11. The CDR3 loop spans 18 amino acids. Germline loops: CDR1 DFQATT, CDR2 SNEGSKA (reference sequence). The CDR3 sequence: CSAPRPGLAGTSTDTQYF. The CDR3 nucleotides are TGCAGTGCTCCCCGCCCGGGACTAGCGGGGACTAGCACAGATACGCAGTATTTT.

A few counts support this clonotype. The chain is built from TRBV3-1 and TRBJ2-7, with 7 nucleotides matching TRBD1. The trim removed 0 bases at V and 12 bases at J, leaving 5 bases unmatched. The CDR3 runs 12 residues. Germline CDR1 reads LGHDT; CDR2 reads YNNKEL (reference sequence). CDR3 sequence: CASSQDRQGRYF. The CDR3 nucleotides read TGTGCCAGCAGCCAAGACCGACAGGGACGGTACTTC.

This clonotype occurred a few times. J is TRBJ2-2 and V is TRBV7-9, with unresolved D. From germline, CDR1 is SEHNR and CDR2 FQNEAQ (reference sequence). The V end lost 5 bases, the J end lost 6 bases, and 10 bases lay between the germline ends. This CDR3 is built from 13 residues. This CDR3 reads CASSPHSSGELFF. CDR3 DNA sequence: TGTGCCAGCAGCCCTCACAGTTCCGGGGAGCTGTTTTTT. The full variable domain, its missing parts supplied by reference TRBV7-9 and TRBJ2-2, is DTGVSQNPRHKITKRGQNVTFRCDPISEHNRLYWYRQTLGQGPEFLTYFQNEAQLEKSRLLSDRFSAERPKGSFSTLEIQRTEQGDSAMYLCASSPHSSGELFFGEGSRLTVL.

This clonotype was found many times. The gene calls are TRBV5-6 and TRBJ1-6; TRBD1 aligns across 8 bases. The V gene end was trimmed by 3 bases and the J gene end by 7 bases; junction bases not matched to a gene: 3. Germline V gene lookup returns CDR1 SGHDT and CDR2 YYEEEE. The CDR3 spans 14 residues. The DNA for the CDR3 is TGTGCCAGCAGCTGGGGACAGGTCAATTCACCCCTCCACTTT. Translation gives CASSWGQVNSPLHF. The entire variable domain, with the rest obtained from reference TRBV5-6 and TRBJ1-6, is as follows: DAGVTQSPTHLIKTRGQQVTLRCSPKSGHDTVSWYQQALGQGPQFIFQYYEEEERQRGNFPDRFSGHQFPNYSSELNVNALLLGDSALYLCASSWGQVNSPLHFGNGTRLTVT.

J is TRBJ2-3 and V is TRBV4-1; TRBD2 aligns across 8 bases. This CDR3 contains 14 residues. With V trimmed by 1 base and J by 4 bases, 1 base remained unmatched. The germline V gene encodes CDR1 MGHRA and CDR2 YSYEKL. This chain's CDR3 is CASSQVLAADTQYF. As DNA, the CDR3 is TGCGCCAGCAGCCAAGTACTAGCGGCAGATACGCAGTATTTT.

At least ten counts were recorded for this clonotype. The rearrangement links TRBV11-2 to TRBJ2-5; TRBD2 might be the D (5 bases). V was trimmed by 5 bases and J by 5 bases, leaving 12 bases between them. Germline V gene sequence: CDR1 SGHAT, CDR2 FQNNGV. The CDR3 runs 13 residues. The DNA of the CDR3 is TGTGCCAGCAGCCCGGCGGGTAGGGAGACCCAGTACTTC. This codes for CASSPAGRETQYF.

This clonotype was counted ten times or more. The genes are TRBV13 and TRBJ2-3; 12 bases align to TRBD2. Trimming at V came to 3 bases and at J to 7 bases, leaving 8 bases not matched to a gene. CDR3 length: 16 residues. The V gene's germline CDR1 is PRHDT and CDR2 FYEKMQ (reference sequence). This CDR3 is CASSFLTSGRPHTQYF. The DNA of the CDR3 is TGTGCCAGCAGCTTCCTGACTAGCGGGAGACCTCATACGCAGTATTTT.

This rearrangement joins TRBV7-9 to TRBJ2-5; D is undetermined. The ends were cut back, 5 bases at V and 4 bases at J, with 23 bases in the middle. CDR3 length: 17 residues. The germline gives CDR1 SEHNR, CDR2 FQNEAQ (reference sequence). CDR3 sequence (DNA): TGTGCCAGCAGCCCTCAGACGGGCGCAGATCCCGGAGAGACCCAGTACTTC. Amino acids: CASSPQTGADPGETQYF.

Only a few counts were recorded for this clonotype. The chain carries TRBV5-5 and TRBJ2-7, with D perhaps TRBD1 (5 bases). CDR3 length equals 13 residues. Germline CDR1 SGHKS, CDR2 YYEKEE (reference sequence). The V gene lost 4 bases and the J gene lost 4 bases, with 12 bases spanning the gap. CDR3 region: CASSSRASYEQYF. CDR3 coding DNA: TGTGCCAGCAGCAGCAGGGCCTCTTACGAGCAGTACTTC.

This sequence joins TRBV7-9 and TRBJ1-1; D gene unclear. Germline lookup yields CDR1 SEHNR and CDR2 FQNEAQ (reference sequence). With 3 bases removed from V and 2 bases from J, the gap between germline ends came to 10 bases. The length of the CDR3 is 14 residues. The CDR3 loop reads CASSFGRSNTEAFF. CDR3 nucleotide sequence: TGTGCCAGCAGCTTCGGCAGATCAAACACTGAAGCTTTCTTT.

The J gene is TRBJ2-1, the V gene TRBV30, with 8 bases that match TRBD2. Germline CDR1 is GTSNPN and CDR2 is SVGIG (reference sequence). V dropped 0 bases and J dropped 8; count of bases not matched to a gene: 9. CDR3 length: 15 residues. The CDR3 is CAWSVRTSRMYEQFF. CDR3 coding DNA: TGTGCCTGGAGTGTCAGGACTAGCAGGATGTATGAGCAGTTCTTC.